These 27 T cell receptor beta chains share one sample of origin, sequenced in a study of cytomegalovirus exposure and HLA in healthy donors. Primers for the PCR totalled 60 Vbeta and 13 Jbeta. The data were produced by immunoSEQ multiplex PCR, yet TCRdb's version contains in-frame clones alone and is incomplete. Among over 150,000 clones listed, around 79% were seen once. The sample was PBMCs. The receptors were gathered from a man aged 25 to 40 in good health and CMV-seropositive.

The V and J genes are TRBV29-1 and TRBJ2-7; tentative D call: TRBD1 (6 bases). V lost 5 bases and J lost 3, with 11 bases in between. This CDR3 has 12 residues. Per germline, CDR1 SQVTM and CDR2 ANQGSEA. The CDR3 DNA reads as TGCAGCGTTCGACAGGTTAACTACGAGCAGTACTTC. Translated: CSVRQVNYEQYF.

The chain has TRBV18 and TRBJ1-1; D is possibly TRBD1 (5 bases). Deletions cut 0 bases from V and 0 bases from J, with 5 bases between. The CDR3 runs 14 residues. Looked up from germline, CDR1 is KGHSH and CDR2 is LQKENI. CDR3 DNA: TGTGCCAGCTCACCACCAGGGGTGAACACTGAAGCTTTCTTT. Encoded protein: CASSPPGVNTEAFF.

The chain links TRBV27 to TRBJ2-3; D might be TRBD2 (6 bases). Deletions cut 5 bases from V and 1 base from J, with 16 bases between. The CDR3 is 16 amino acids. Germline CDR1 and CDR2: MNHEY and SMNVEV (reference sequence). Written as DNA, the CDR3 is TGTGCCAGCAGTAGCCTCTTTGGAGGGGGCACAGATACGCAGTATTTT. Translation gives CASSSLFGGGTDTQYF.

The V and J genes are TRBV5-1 and TRBJ2-6; 9 nucleotides line up with TRBD1. This CDR3 spans 16 amino acids. Per germline, CDR1 SGHRS and CDR2 YFSETQ. The junction had 4 bases not matched to a gene; V was cut back by 3 bases and J by 3 bases. CDR3 sequence: CASSSGQGVGANVLTF. The CDR3 DNA sequence: TGCGCCAGCAGCTCGGGACAGGGTGTTGGGGCCAACGTCCTGACTTTC. The full variable domain, completed using reference TRBV5-1 and TRBJ2-6, is KAGVTQTPRYLIKTRGQQVTLSCSPISGHRSVSWYQQTPGQGLQFLFEYFSETQRNKGNFPGRFSGRQFSNSRSEMNVSTLELGDSALYLCASSSGQGVGANVLTFGAGSRLTVL.

The chain has TRBV10-3 and TRBJ2-2; D remains unclear. The CDR3 consists of 16 residues. Per germline, CDR1 ENHRY and CDR2 SYGVKD. The V end lost 0 bases, the J end lost 1 base, and 9 bases lay between the germline ends. The CDR3 loop is CAISESRSLNTGELFF. The CDR3 DNA is TGTGCCATCAGTGAGTCCCGGTCCTTGAACACCGGGGAGCTGTTTTTT.

The chain carries TRBV29-1 and TRBJ2-7; TRBD1 matches at 7 bases. J lost 0 bases, V lost 4 bases, and 6 bases had no gene match. CDR1 is SQVTM and CDR2 is ANQGSEA in the germline V gene. CDR3 length: 14 residues. The CDR3 reads CSVVGQESSYEQYF. DNA for the CDR3: TGCAGCGTTGTAGGACAGGAGAGCTCCTACGAGCAGTACTTC.

The genes are TRBV4-3 and TRBJ1-2; D unclear. Looked up from germline, CDR1 is LGHNA and CDR2 is YSLEER. This CDR3 has 16 amino acids. V was cut by 1 base and J by 0 bases, with 12 bases left in between. The DNA for the CDR3 is TGCGCCAGCAGCCAAGTTTCATCTCGGGCTAACTATGGCTACACCTTC. Its translation: CASSQVSSRANYGYTF.

The chain carries TRBV7-6 and TRBJ1-5, with D tentatively TRBD1 (6 bases). The CDR3 sequence is 13 residues long. CDR1 and CDR2 from the germline V gene are SGHVS and FNYEAQ. Trimming pared 9 bases from V and 2 bases from J, leaving 11 bases between. This CDR3 is CASSRTGNQPQHF. CDR3 DNA sequence: TGTGCCAGTAGTCGGACAGGCAATCAGCCCCAGCATTTT.

V usage is TRBV30 and J usage is TRBJ2-7; TRBD1 matches at 8 bases. J gave up 5 bases and V 7 bases, and 13 bases lay outside the gene matches. The V gene's germline CDR1 is GTSNPN and CDR2 SVGIG (reference sequence). The CDR3 length is 14 residues. CDR3 bases: TGTGCCTCAGCCCCCGGGACAGGTATCCACGAGCAGTACTTC. Protein product: CASAPGTGIHEQYF.

CDR3 loop: CATSGWTGVGNQPQHF. The CDR3 nucleotides are TGTGCCACCAGCGGATGGACAGGGGTTGGCAATCAGCCCCAGCATTTT. The gene calls are TRBV15 and TRBJ1-5; TRBD1 matches 9 bases. The germline gives CDR1 LNHNV, CDR2 YYDKDF (reference sequence). The ends lost 5 bases at V and 2 bases at J; junction bases unmatched: 7. This CDR3 has 16 amino acids.

This clone showed up just once. The genes are TRBV7-8 and TRBJ2-3, with D maybe TRBD2 (6 bases). The germline V gene has CDR1 SGHVS and CDR2 FQNEAQ. This CDR3 comprises 12 residues. The germline V and J ends were trimmed by 2 bases and 6 bases, with 6 bases remaining between them. This CDR3 is CASSLSGDTQYF. In nucleotides, the CDR3 is TGTGCCAGCAGCTTAAGCGGGGATACGCAGTATTTT.

The chain employs TRBV28 and TRBJ1-2, with 8 bases lining up with TRBD1. Germline V gene lookup returns CDR1 MDHEN and CDR2 SYDVKM. The CDR3 covers 16 residues. J gave up 2 bases and V 5 bases, and 10 bases lay outside the gene matches. The CDR3 nucleotides read TGTGCCAGCAGTCCCGGGACAGGCGTGGGGAACTATGGCTACACCTTC. It encodes CASSPGTGVGNYGYTF.

The rearrangement links TRBV11-2 to TRBJ2-7; weak D call: TRBD2 (7 bases). The germline gives CDR1 SGHAT, CDR2 FQNNGV. The CDR3 has 14 amino acids. The germline V and J ends were trimmed by 3 bases and 3 bases, with 12 bases remaining between them. CDR3: CASSFGGAGYEQYF. The CDR3 region has the DNA TGTGCCAGCAGCTTTGGGGGGGCGGGCTACGAGCAGTACTTC.

V usage is TRBV6-1 and J usage is TRBJ2-1; TRBD1 agrees at 10 bases. In germline, CDR1 is MNHNS, CDR2 SASEGT. Trimming cost V 2 bases and J 7 bases; bases outside gene matches: 8. The CDR3 runs 16 residues. The CDR3, as DNA: TGTGCCAGCAGTGAACCGTCGACAGGGGGCAGAAATGAGCAGTTCTTC. Its protein is CASSEPSTGGRNEQFF.

The chain links TRBV27 to TRBJ2-5; maybe TRBD2 (6 bases). The J call could be wrong; TRBJ2-7 is a better fit for the DNA end. Germline V CDR1 and CDR2: MNHEY, SMNVEV (reference sequence). The CDR3 contains 17 residues. Here the CDR3 reads CASSLVLGGVGPYEQYF. CDR3 nucleotides: TGTGCCAGCAGTTTAGTTTTGGGCGGGGTAGGACCCTACGAGCAGTACTTC.

This clone was observed a handful of times. The chain links TRBV5-1 to TRBJ2-3; 7 nucleotides align to TRBD2. Germline lookup yields CDR1 SGHRS and CDR2 YFSETQ. V shed 2 bases and J 2 bases; nucleotides not matched to a gene: 11. The CDR3 loop spans 17 amino acids. The CDR3 nucleotides read TGCGCCAGCAGCTTACTCGGGGGGAGTGGGGCCACAGATACGCAGTATTTT. This translates into CASSLLGGSGATDTQYF.

The chain recombines TRBV27 with TRBJ2-1; 10 bases agree with TRBD2. CDR3 length: 16 amino acids. J gave up 2 bases and V 6 bases, and 7 bases lay outside the gene matches. Germline V CDR1 and CDR2: MNHEY, SMNVEV (reference sequence). The CDR3 nucleotides are TGTGCCAGCAGCCCGGTCACTAGCGGGACCTACAATGAGCAGTTCTTC. Translating it yields CASSPVTSGTYNEQFF.

The V gene is TRBV6-6, the J gene TRBJ1-1, with 8 bases fitting TRBD1. Germline values: CDR1 MNHNY, CDR2 SVGAGI (reference sequence). V lost 7 bases, J lost 1 base, and 5 bases stayed unmatched. This CDR3 spans 14 amino acids. CDR3 in DNA: TGTGCCAGCATCATCACAGGGGGGAACACTGAAGCTTTCTTT. Amino acid sequence: CASIITGGNTEAFF.

The chain recombines TRBV4-3 with TRBJ2-2; D may be TRBD2 (7 bases). Germline-derived CDR1 and CDR2 are LGHNA and YSLEER. Trimming removed 4 bases at V and 3 bases at J, with 12 bases between. There are 15 residues in the CDR3. Here the CDR3 reads CASSLRGGYTGELFF. In DNA, the CDR3 is TGCGCCAGCAGCCTCAGGGGAGGGTACACCGGGGAGCTGTTTTTT.

V gene TRBV12-5 combines with J gene TRBJ2-7; TRBD1 aligns across 9 bases. Germline lookup yields CDR1 LGHNT and CDR2 FRNRAP. The ends lost 0 bases at V and 1 base at J; junction bases unmatched: 13. The CDR3 length is 19 residues. The CDR3 spells CASGLVSLVSGQGSYEQYF. The DNA of the CDR3 is TGTGCTAGTGGTTTGGTATCCTTAGTATCGGGACAGGGATCCTACGAGCAGTACTTC. The entire variable domain, with the rest obtained from reference TRBV12-5 and TRBJ2-7, is as follows: DARVTQTPRHKVTEMGQEVTMRCQPILGHNTVFWYRQTMMQGLELLAYFRNRAPLDDSGMPKDRFSAEMPDATLATLKIQPSEPRDSAVYFCASGLVSLVSGQGSYEQYFGPGTRLTVT.

This clone was counted a few times. The chain carries TRBV2 and TRBJ2-4; D is unclear. V was shortened by 2 bases and J by 0 bases, with 11 bases between the two germline ends. Germline V gene lookup returns CDR1 SNHLY and CDR2 FYNNEI. This CDR3 has 16 amino acids. The CDR3 protein is CASSERQRLAKNIQYF. For the CDR3, the DNA is TGTGCCAGCAGTGAAAGGCAGAGACTAGCCAAAAACATTCAGTACTTC.

The table lists this clone with a few counts. This chain uses TRBV10-3 with TRBJ2-6; D is possibly TRBD2 (6 bases). This CDR3 comprises 17 residues. From germline, CDR1 is ENHRY and CDR2 SYGVKD. The V end lost 2 bases, the J end lost 0 bases, and 11 bases lay between the germline ends. For the CDR3, the DNA is TGTGCCATCAGTGAGGGAGGGGTAAGCTCTGGGGCCAACGTCCTGACTTTC. It codes for CAISEGGVSSGANVLTF.

The V gene is TRBV5-4, the J gene TRBJ2-5; 15 bases map to TRBD2. Per the germline V gene, CDR1 is SGHNT and CDR2 is YYREEE (reference sequence). CDR3 size: 16 residues. Trimming cost V 4 bases and J 5 bases; bases outside gene matches: 6. This CDR3 reads CASSPGLAGGPETQYF. The DNA for the CDR3 is TGTGCCAGCAGCCCCGGACTAGCGGGAGGGCCCGAGACCCAGTACTTC.

The gene calls are TRBV6-5 and TRBJ1-5, with a weak D call TRBD1 (6 bases). CDR3 length: 15 amino acids. Germline loops: CDR1 MNHEY, CDR2 SVGAGI. The ends were cut back, 6 bases at V and 0 bases at J, with 12 bases in the middle. The CDR3 sequence is CASRMGAHSNQPQHF. For the CDR3, the DNA is TGTGCCAGCAGGATGGGGGCACATAGCAATCAGCCCCAGCATTTT.

The chain joins TRBV6-5 to TRBJ1-1; D not certain. Germline CDR1 MNHEY, CDR2 SVGAGI. V lost 8 bases and J 0 bases, leaving 13 bases between the germline ends. The CDR3 covers 14 residues. DNA for the CDR3: TGTGCCAGCGGCCCGAGGGTGATGAACACTGAAGCTTTCTTT. It encodes CASGPRVMNTEAFF.

V is TRBV7-9 and J is TRBJ1-4, with a possible D match to TRBD1 (5 bases). The CDR3 is made up of 14 amino acids. The germline V and J ends were trimmed by 5 bases and 6 bases, with 13 bases remaining between them. Germline CDR1 SEHNR, CDR2 FQNEAQ (reference sequence). This CDR3 is CASSLGAGDEKLFF. The CDR3 nucleotides are TGTGCCAGCAGCCTAGGGGCGGGGGATGAAAAACTGTTTTTT.

This clone was counted between two and nine times. For the CDR3, the DNA is TGTGCCAGCAGCAGGCCGGGACTAGTAAGCTACGAGCAGTACTTC. The encoded protein is CASSRPGLVSYEQYF. The chain recombines TRBV11-2 with TRBJ2-7; 8 nucleotides match TRBD2. Trimming removed 5 bases from V and 3 bases from J; junction bases left unmatched: 9. Germline V lookup: CDR1 SGHAT, CDR2 FQNNGV. The CDR3 is made up of 15 amino acids.